The 18 T cell receptor beta chains reported below all come from one sample, sequenced in a study of blood T cells in healthy people across ages. Primed by a sample-barcoded 5' primer and a J-beta primer mix, a second PCR proceeded for 7 to 11 cycles. Via MiXCR, TCRdb re-called the 5' RACE reads, giving one row per CDR3 protein. Altogether about 900,000 distinct CDR3 sequences are present, approximately 65% being singletons, with the ten largest covering 25% to 30%. Input material: blood. Receptor source: a man aged 30 to 45 in good health.

This clonotype was detected a few times. The V and J genes are TRBV27 and TRBJ2-7; D is uncertain. V lost 4 bases and J lost 0, with 10 bases in between. This CDR3 is built from 14 residues. CDR1 and CDR2 from the germline V gene are MNHEY and SMNVEV (reference sequence). The CDR3 DNA reads TGTGCCAGCAGTTATTCGGGCTTCTCCTACGAGCAGTACTTC. This sequence encodes CASSYSGFSYEQYF.

The chain couples TRBV27 to TRBJ2-4, with TRBD2 matching over 11 bases. Germline CDR1 is MNHEY and CDR2 is SMNVEV (reference sequence). The CDR3 contains 17 residues. V dropped 5 bases and J dropped 10; count of bases not matched to a gene: 16. The CDR3 region is CASSRAGGLAAPQIQYF. The CDR3 DNA reads TGTGCCAGCAGTAGGGCTGGGGGACTAGCGGCCCCACAGATTCAGTACTTC.

This chain joins TRBV6-5 and TRBJ2-5, with 9 bases aligning to TRBD1. The CDR3 sequence is 14 residues long. The J segment lost 11 bases and the V segment lost 5 bases, leaving 12 bases of the junction unmatched. Germline lookup yields CDR1 MNHEY and CDR2 SVGAGI. CDR3 in amino acids: CASSTPDRGSEQYF. The DNA of the CDR3 is TGTGCCAGCAGTACCCCGGACAGGGGAAGTGAGCAGTACTTC.

The chain has TRBV6-5 and TRBJ2-3, with TRBD1 as a possible D gene (6 bases). This CDR3 region has 16 residues. The V gene's germline CDR1 is MNHEY and CDR2 SVGAGI. With 5 bases removed from V and 2 bases from J, the gap between germline ends came to 17 bases. The CDR3 DNA reads as TGTGCCAGCAGTCATCCCCGAGACAGGTACACAGATACGCAGTATTTT. Its translation is CASSHPRDRYTDTQYF.

CDR3 DNA: TGTGCCAGCAGTTTATCATTGACAGCATCCTACGAGCAGTACTTC. Its translation: CASSLSLTASYEQYF. The V gene is TRBV27, the J gene TRBJ2-5, with D perhaps TRBD1 (5 bases). The J call is uncertain, as TRBJ2-7 better fits the DNA end. Looked up from germline, CDR1 is MNHEY and CDR2 is SMNVEV (reference sequence). This CDR3 is 15 amino acids long.

V is TRBV15 and J is TRBJ2-7; tentatively, D is TRBD1 or TRBD2 (5 bases each). The germline V gene encodes CDR1 LNHNV and CDR2 YYDKDF (reference sequence). This CDR3 is built from 16 residues. Trimming took off 3 bases at V and 1 base at J, with 16 bases between the two ends. The CDR3 DNA reads TGTGCCACCAGCAGGAAAGCGACCGAGGGGTCCTACGAGCAGTACTTC. Protein sequence: CATSRKATEGSYEQYF.

The rearrangement links TRBV24-1 to TRBJ2-1, with TRBD1 identical over 9 bases. Per the germline V gene, CDR1 is KGHDR and CDR2 is SFDVKD. The CDR3 has 18 residues. V shed 2 bases, J shed 4 bases, and the junction held 11 bases outside the gene matches. CDR3 nucleotide sequence: TGTGCCACCAGTGATTGGGAGGAGGCGGACAGGGGATACAATGAGCAGTTCTTC. This gives the protein CATSDWEEADRGYNEQFF.

J is TRBJ2-3 and V is TRBV27, with D perhaps matching TRBD1 (5 bases). Germline V gene sequence: CDR1 MNHEY, CDR2 SMNVEV (reference sequence). V was cut by 5 bases and J by 6 bases, with 12 bases left in between. The CDR3 consists of 13 residues. The CDR3 protein is CASSQGAWDTQYF. The CDR3 DNA reads as TGTGCCAGCAGTCAAGGGGCTTGGGATACGCAGTATTTT.

Comment on this clonotype: Its ends do not fully match the called genes, so a read error is possible. The J gene is TRBJ1-2, the V gene TRBV13; D is ambiguous. The CDR3 consists of 14 residues. CDR1 PRHDT and CDR2 FYEKMQ come from the germline V gene (reference sequence). The CDR3 loop reads CASSLGGFDYGYTF. In DNA form, the CDR3 reads TGTGCCAGCAGCTTAGGCGGGTTTGACTATGGCTACACTTTC.

In DNA form, the CDR3 reads TGCGCCAGCAGCTTAAACCCCGGGACAGGAGGCTATGGCTACACCTTC. It codes for CASSLNPGTGGYGYTF. The chain joins TRBV5-1 to TRBJ1-2; 8 nucleotides match TRBD1. The CDR3 covers 16 residues. With V trimmed by 2 bases and J by 4 bases, 10 bases remained unmatched. The germline CDR1 and CDR2 sequences are SGHRS and YFSETQ. The whole variable domain, remainder taken from reference TRBV5-1 and TRBJ1-2, is KAGVTQTPRYLIKTRGQQVTLSCSPISGHRSVSWYQQTPGQGLQFLFEYFSETQRNKGNFPGRFSGRQFSNSRSEMNVSTLELGDSALYLCASSLNPGTGGYGYTFGSGTRLTVV.

The rearrangement uses TRBV20-1 and TRBJ2-3, with D maybe TRBD1 (6 bases). CDR3 length equals 15 residues. Germline CDR1 is DFQATT and CDR2 is SNEGSKA (reference sequence). V gave up 6 bases and J gave up 2 bases, with 18 bases separating them. The CDR3 spells CSAPNGGWFTDTQYF. CDR3 DNA: TGCAGTGCCCCGAATGGGGGCTGGTTCACAGATACGCAGTATTTT.

This chain uses TRBV27 with TRBJ1-2; TRBD1 is a possible D gene (5 bases). Germline V CDR1 and CDR2: MNHEY, SMNVEV (reference sequence). V lost 4 bases to trimming and J lost 1 base, with 13 bases between them. This CDR3 has 15 amino acids. The CDR3 region is CASSYRADSNYGYTF. The CDR3 coding sequence is TGTGCCAGCAGTTACCGGGCAGACAGTAACTATGGCTACACCTTC.

The genes are TRBV6-2 or TRBV6-3 and TRBJ1-1; tentative D call: TRBD1 (6 bases). Germline V gives CDR1 MNHEY, CDR2 SVGEGT. With 6 bases removed from V and 6 bases from J, the gap between germline ends came to 14 bases. This CDR3 comprises 13 residues. The CDR3 sequence: CASSRTWGPEAFF. CDR3 sequence (DNA): TGTGCCAGCAGCCGTACATGGGGGCCTGAAGCTTTCTTT.

J is TRBJ1-6 and V is TRBV27, with 8 nucleotides matching TRBD1. Germline V gene lookup returns CDR1 MNHEY and CDR2 SMNVEV (reference sequence). The V gene end was trimmed by 3 bases and the J gene end by 10 bases; junction bases not matched to a gene: 11. The CDR3 sequence is 16 residues long. The CDR3, as DNA: TGTGCCAGCAGTTTTCTCGGGCAGGGGGCTCGGTCACCCCTCCACTTT. Protein sequence: CASSFLGQGARSPLHF.

This chain links TRBV6-2 or TRBV6-3 with TRBJ1-2; 7 bases fit TRBD1. Trimming removed 6 bases from V and 4 bases from J; junction bases left unmatched: 5. This CDR3 comprises 13 residues. The germline gives CDR1 MNHEY, CDR2 SVGEGT. CDR3 in DNA: TGTGCCAGCAGACCCCGGGACAGCTATGGCTACACCTTC. It codes for CASRPRDSYGYTF.

V is TRBV3-1 and J is TRBJ2-1; D is possibly TRBD2 (6 bases). This CDR3 is built from 17 residues. The germline V gene has CDR1 LGHDT and CDR2 YNNKEL (reference sequence). V dropped 1 base and J dropped 1 base, with 14 bases sitting between them. CDR3 nucleotides: TGTGCCAGCAGCCAAGTGGGGGGACCGGTGTCCTACAATGAGCAGTTCTTC. Translated, it gives CASSQVGGPVSYNEQFF.

The J gene is TRBJ2-5, the V gene TRBV5-1, with TRBD2 matching 9 bases. The CDR3 consists of 17 residues. V trimming: 7 bases; J trimming: 4 bases; junction bases outside the gene matches: 17. Germline V gene lookup returns CDR1 SGHRS and CDR2 YFSETQ. The CDR3 DNA reads as TGCGCCAGCGCCCCAAGGAGGCGGGGGGGTAGTGGAGAGACCCAGTACTTC. Its translation is CASAPRRRGGSGETQYF. The whole variable domain, filled in from reference TRBV5-1 and TRBJ2-5, reads KAGVTQTPRYLIKTRGQQVTLSCSPISGHRSVSWYQQTPGQGLQFLFEYFSETQRNKGNFPGRFSGRQFSNSRSEMNVSTLELGDSALYLCASAPRRRGGSGETQYFGPGTRLLVL.

The chain combines TRBV7-9 with TRBJ2-1, with D possibly TRBD2 on 6 matching bases. CDR1 is SEHNR and CDR2 is FQNEAQ in the germline V gene (reference sequence). The CDR3 is 14 amino acids. V lost 5 bases and J lost 10, with 18 bases in between. Here the CDR3 reads CASSGGTPSYEQFF. CDR3 coding DNA: TGTGCCAGCAGCGGAGGGACGCCTTCCTACGAGCAGTTCTTC.